One sample yielded the 10 T cell receptor beta chains listed below, sequenced in a study of T cells in Graves' hyperthyroidism and ophthalmopathy. RNA transcripts gave rise to amplified TCR beta CDR3 regions. With the HTBI primer set, the TCR CDR3 went through a first round of RT-PCR. TCRdb re-analysed the multiplex PCR reads in MiXCR, keeping a single row per CDR3 protein. The data contain fewer than 650,000 distinct CDR3 sequences, roughly 14% of them singletons. Specimen: blood. The source of these receptors is a woman in her thirties with Graves' hyperthyroidism that later progressed to Graves' ophthalmopathy.

This clonotype was picked up many times. The CDR3 nucleotides read TGTGCCAGCAGTTCCCCGGGACTAGCGGATTTCTCCTACGAGCAGTACTTC. It is translated as CASSSPGLADFSYEQYF. V gene TRBV27 combines with J gene TRBJ2-7; TRBD2 agrees at 11 bases. The J segment lost 0 bases and the V segment lost 4 bases, leaving 8 bases of the junction unmatched. Germline-derived CDR1 and CDR2 are MNHEY and SMNVEV (reference sequence). The CDR3 has 17 amino acids.

This chain uses TRBV12-3 or TRBV12-4 with TRBJ1-5, with 12 positions matching TRBD1. Trimming took 4 bases from V and 2 from J; bases not matched to a gene: 6. The CDR3 spans 17 residues. CDR3 sequence reads: CASSSPGTGGGNQPQHF. As DNA, the CDR3 is TGTGCCAGCAGTTCACCAGGGACAGGGGGCGGCAATCAGCCCCAGCATTTT.

This clonotype was counted ten times or more. The V call is TRBV3-1, the J call TRBJ1-6, with D uncertain. The CDR3 is made up of 15 amino acids. The germline gives CDR1 LGHDT, CDR2 YNNKEL (reference sequence). Trimming pared 1 base from V and 5 bases from J, leaving 9 bases between. CDR3 sequence: CASSQGVGDNSPLHF. CDR3 DNA sequence: TGTGCCAGCAGCCAAGGGGTCGGAGATAATTCACCCCTCCACTTT.

Ten or more counts support this clonotype. The chain combines TRBV28 with TRBJ1-5; 7 bases are shared with TRBD1. Germline values: CDR1 MDHEN, CDR2 SYDVKM. The CDR3 covers 17 residues. V was pared by 2 bases and J by 4 bases, with 11 bases of the junction left unmatched. The CDR3 reads CASSLEERGGSNQPQHF. The CDR3 bases are TGTGCCAGCAGTTTAGAAGAGCGAGGGGGCTCAAATCAGCCCCAGCATTTT. Based on the CDR3 plus reference TRBV28 and TRBJ1-5, the full variable domain is DVKVTQSSRYLVKRTGEKVFLECVQDMDHENMFWYRQDPGLGLRLIYFSYDVKMKEKGDIPEGYSVSREKKERFSLILESASTNQTSMYLCASSLEERGGSNQPQHFGDGTRLSIL.

This clonotype has a count of ten or more. The chain has TRBV11-2 and TRBJ1-1, with D tentatively TRBD1 (5 bases). The V gene lost 3 bases and the J gene lost 0 bases, with 11 bases spanning the gap. Germline V gene sequence: CDR1 SGHAT, CDR2 FQNNGV. The CDR3 is 15 amino acids. The CDR3 region is CASSFGGLLNTEAFF. DNA of the CDR3: TGTGCCAGCAGCTTTGGGGGACTCCTGAACACTGAAGCTTTCTTT. Full variable domain (remainder filled in from reference TRBV11-2 and TRBJ1-1): EAGVAQSPRYKIIEKRQSVAFWCNPISGHATLYWYQQILGQGPKLLIQFQNNGVVDDSQLPKDRFSAERLKGVDSTLKIQPAKLEDSAVYLCASSFGGLLNTEAFFGQGTRLTVV.

This clonotype has only a few counts. The rearrangement links TRBV7-6 to TRBJ2-1, with 8 bases fitting TRBD1. The germline gives CDR1 SGHVS, CDR2 FNYEAQ. J was trimmed by 3 bases and V by 1 base; bases with no gene match: 8. There are 17 residues in the CDR3. This chain's CDR3 is CASSLVDSGQGYNEQFF. CDR3 in DNA: TGTGCCAGCAGCTTAGTAGATTCCGGACAGGGCTACAATGAGCAGTTCTTC.

Ten or more counts support this clonotype. The chain recombines TRBV5-1 with TRBJ1-1; no clear D gene. CDR3 length: 15 amino acids. The V end lost 4 bases, the J end lost 3 bases, and 16 bases lay between the germline ends. Germline V gives CDR1 SGHRS, CDR2 YFSETQ. Here the CDR3 reads CASSLPPAMDTEAFF. Written as DNA, the CDR3 is TGCGCCAGCAGCCTCCCCCCGGCGATGGACACTGAAGCTTTCTTT.

The CDR3: CASSLRGYISANEKLFF. In DNA form, the CDR3 reads TGTGCCAGCAGCCTCCGAGGGTACATTAGCGCTAATGAAAAACTGTTTTTT. The V and J genes are TRBV7-2 and TRBJ1-4; D is unresolved. V was trimmed by 5 bases and J by 3 bases, leaving 19 bases between them. CDR1 and CDR2 (germline): SGHTA, FQGNSA. The CDR3 loop spans 17 amino acids.

This clonotype was seen many times. This sequence joins TRBV19 and TRBJ1-2, with no clear D. V was shortened by 3 bases and J by 0 bases, with 17 bases between the two germline ends. CDR3 size: 17 residues. Germline values: CDR1 LNHDA, CDR2 SQIVND (reference sequence). CDR3 DNA: TGTGCCAGTAGTATTCTCGGGCCCCAGTTAGCTAACTATGGCTACACCTTC. Amino acid sequence: CASSILGPQLANYGYTF.

V usage is TRBV6-2 or TRBV6-3 and J usage is TRBJ2-2; 12 bases line up with TRBD2. With V trimmed by 7 bases and J by 4 bases, 7 bases remained unmatched. Germline CDR1 MNHEY, CDR2 SVGEGT. CDR3 length: 16 residues. The CDR3 here is CASNPSGRASTGELFF. CDR3 DNA sequence: TGTGCCAGCAATCCTAGCGGGAGGGCCAGCACCGGGGAGCTGTTTTTT.